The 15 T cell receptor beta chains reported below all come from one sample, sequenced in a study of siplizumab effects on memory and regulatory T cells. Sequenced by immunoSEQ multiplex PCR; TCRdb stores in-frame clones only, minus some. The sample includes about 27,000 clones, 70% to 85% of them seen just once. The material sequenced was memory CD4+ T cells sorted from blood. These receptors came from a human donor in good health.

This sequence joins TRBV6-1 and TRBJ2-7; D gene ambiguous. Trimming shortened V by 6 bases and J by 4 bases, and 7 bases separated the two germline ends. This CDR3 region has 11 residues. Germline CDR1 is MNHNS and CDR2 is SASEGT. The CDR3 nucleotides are TGTGCCAGCAGGGACCGTTACGAGCAGTACTTC. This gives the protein CASRDRYEQYF.

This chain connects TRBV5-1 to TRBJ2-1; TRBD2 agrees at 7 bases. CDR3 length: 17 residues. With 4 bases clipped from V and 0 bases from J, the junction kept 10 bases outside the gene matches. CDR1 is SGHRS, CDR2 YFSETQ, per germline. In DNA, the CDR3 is TGCGCCAGCAGCGGAATACTAGCGCCGAGCTCCTACAATGAGCAGTTCTTC. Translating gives CASSGILAPSSYNEQFF.

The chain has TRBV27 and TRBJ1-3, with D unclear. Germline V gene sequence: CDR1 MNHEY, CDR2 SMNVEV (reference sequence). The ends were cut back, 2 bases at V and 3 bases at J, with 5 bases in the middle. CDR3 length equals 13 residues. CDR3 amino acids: CASSLRYGNTIYF. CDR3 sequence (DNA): TGTGCCAGCAGTTTACGATATGGAAACACCATATATTTT.

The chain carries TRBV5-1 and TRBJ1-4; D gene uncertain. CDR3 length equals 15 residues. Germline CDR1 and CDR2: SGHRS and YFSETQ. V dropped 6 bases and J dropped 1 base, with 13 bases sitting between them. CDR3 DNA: TGCGCCAGCACAGCTTGGGGTGGAACTAATGAAAAACTGTTTTTT. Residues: CASTAWGGTNEKLFF.

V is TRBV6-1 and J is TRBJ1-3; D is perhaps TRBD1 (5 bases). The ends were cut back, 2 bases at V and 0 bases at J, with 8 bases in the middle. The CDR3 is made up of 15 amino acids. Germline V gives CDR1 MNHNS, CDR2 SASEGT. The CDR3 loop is CASSESGGSGNTIYF. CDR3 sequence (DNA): TGTGCCAGCAGTGAATCGGGGGGCTCTGGAAACACCATATATTTT.

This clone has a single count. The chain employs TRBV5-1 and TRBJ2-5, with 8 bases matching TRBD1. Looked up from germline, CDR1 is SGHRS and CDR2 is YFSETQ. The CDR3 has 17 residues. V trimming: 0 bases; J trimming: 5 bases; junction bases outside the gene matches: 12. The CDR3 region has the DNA TGCGCCAGCAGCTTGGGACAGGGGATGGTAGCACTGGAGACCCAGTACTTC. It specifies CASSLGQGMVALETQYF.

This CDR3 reads CASSEEGPGNTIYF. The CDR3 region has the DNA TGTGCCAGCAGCGAGGAGGGGCCCGGAAACACCATATATTTT. This chain links TRBV2 with TRBJ1-3; tentative D call: TRBD1 (5 bases). The CDR3 is made up of 14 amino acids. Germline-derived CDR1 and CDR2 are SNHLY and FYNNEI. The ends were cut back, 6 bases at V and 4 bases at J, with 13 bases in the middle.

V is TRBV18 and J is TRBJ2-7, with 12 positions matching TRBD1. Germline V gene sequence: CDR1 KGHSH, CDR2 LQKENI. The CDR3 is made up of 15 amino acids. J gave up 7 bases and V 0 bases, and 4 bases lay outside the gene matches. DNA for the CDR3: TGTGCCAGCTCACCACCCGGGACAGGGGGCGGTGAGCAGTACTTC. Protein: CASSPPGTGGGEQYF.

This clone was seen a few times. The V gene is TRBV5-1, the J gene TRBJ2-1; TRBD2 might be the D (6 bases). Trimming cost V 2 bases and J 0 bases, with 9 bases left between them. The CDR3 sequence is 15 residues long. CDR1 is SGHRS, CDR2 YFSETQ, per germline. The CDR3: CASSFGGNSYNEQFF. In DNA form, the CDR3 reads TGCGCCAGCAGCTTCGGGGGTAACTCCTACAATGAGCAGTTCTTC.

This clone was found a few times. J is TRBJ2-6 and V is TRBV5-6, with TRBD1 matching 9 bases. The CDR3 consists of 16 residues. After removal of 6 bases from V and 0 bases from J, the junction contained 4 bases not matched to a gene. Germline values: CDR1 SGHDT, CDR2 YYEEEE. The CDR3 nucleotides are TGTGCCAGCACAGGGACAGGGAGCTCTGGGGCCAACGTCCTGACTTTC. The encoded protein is CASTGTGSSGANVLTF.

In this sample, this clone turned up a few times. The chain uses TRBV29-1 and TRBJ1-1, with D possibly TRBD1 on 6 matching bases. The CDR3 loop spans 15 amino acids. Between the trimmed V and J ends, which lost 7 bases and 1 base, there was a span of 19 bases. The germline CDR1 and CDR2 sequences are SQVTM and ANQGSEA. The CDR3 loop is CSARVHWTENTEAFF. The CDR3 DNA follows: TGCAGCGCCCGTGTCCACTGGACAGAGAACACTGAAGCTTTCTTT.

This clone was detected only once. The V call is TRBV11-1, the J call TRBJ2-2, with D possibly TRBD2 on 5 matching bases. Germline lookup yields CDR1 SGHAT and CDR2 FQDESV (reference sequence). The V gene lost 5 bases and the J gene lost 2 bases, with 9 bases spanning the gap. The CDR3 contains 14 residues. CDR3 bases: TGTGCCAGCAGCCACCGGGAAAACACCGGGGAGCTGTTTTTT. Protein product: CASSHRENTGELFF.

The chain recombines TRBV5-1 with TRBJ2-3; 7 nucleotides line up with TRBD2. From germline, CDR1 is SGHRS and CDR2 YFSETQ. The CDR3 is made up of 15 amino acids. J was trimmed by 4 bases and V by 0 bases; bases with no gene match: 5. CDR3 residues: CASSLGLAGADTQYF. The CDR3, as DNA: TGCGCCAGCAGCTTGGGACTAGCAGGAGCAGATACGCAGTATTTT.

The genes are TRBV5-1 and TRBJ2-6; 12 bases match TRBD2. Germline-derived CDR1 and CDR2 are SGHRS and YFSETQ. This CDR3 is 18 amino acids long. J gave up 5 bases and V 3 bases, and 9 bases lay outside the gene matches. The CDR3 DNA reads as TGCGCCAGCAGCTCCGGGACTAGCGGGCTCATCTGGGCCAACGTCCTGACTTTC. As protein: CASSSGTSGLIWANVLTF.

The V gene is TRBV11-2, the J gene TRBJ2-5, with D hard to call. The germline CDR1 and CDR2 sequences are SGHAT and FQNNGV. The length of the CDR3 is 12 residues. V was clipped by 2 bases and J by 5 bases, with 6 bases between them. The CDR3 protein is CASSLLDETQYF. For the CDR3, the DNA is TGTGCCAGCAGCTTACTCGACGAGACCCAGTACTTC.